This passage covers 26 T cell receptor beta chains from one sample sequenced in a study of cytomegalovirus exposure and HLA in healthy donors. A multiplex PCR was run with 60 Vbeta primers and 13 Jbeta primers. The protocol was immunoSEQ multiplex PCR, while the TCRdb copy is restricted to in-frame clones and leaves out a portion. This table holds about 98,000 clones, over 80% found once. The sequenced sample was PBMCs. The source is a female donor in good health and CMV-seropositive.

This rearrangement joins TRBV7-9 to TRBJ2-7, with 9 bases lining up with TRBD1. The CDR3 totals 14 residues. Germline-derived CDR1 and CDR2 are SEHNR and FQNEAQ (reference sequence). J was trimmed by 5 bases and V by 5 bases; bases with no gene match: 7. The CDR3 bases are TGTGCCAGCAGCCAGTCGGGACAGGGCCACGAGCAGTACTTC. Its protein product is CASSQSGQGHEQYF.

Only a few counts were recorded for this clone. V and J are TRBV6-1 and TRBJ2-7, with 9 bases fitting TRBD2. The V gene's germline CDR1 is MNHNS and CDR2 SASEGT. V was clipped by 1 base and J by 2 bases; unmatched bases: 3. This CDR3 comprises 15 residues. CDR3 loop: CASSEVASGTYEQYF. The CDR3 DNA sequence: TGTGCCAGCAGTGAAGTGGCTAGCGGGACCTACGAGCAGTACTTC.

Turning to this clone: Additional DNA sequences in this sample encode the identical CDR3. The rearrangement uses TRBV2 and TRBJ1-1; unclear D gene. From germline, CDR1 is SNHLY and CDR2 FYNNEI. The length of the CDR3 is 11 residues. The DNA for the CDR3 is TGTGCGAGCCGAGTGAACACTGAAGCTTTCTTT. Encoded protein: CASRVNTEAFF.

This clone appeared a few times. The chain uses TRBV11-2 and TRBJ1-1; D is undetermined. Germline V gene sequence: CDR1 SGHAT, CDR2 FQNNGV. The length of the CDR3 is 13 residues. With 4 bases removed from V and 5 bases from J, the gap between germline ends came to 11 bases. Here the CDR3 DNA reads TGTGCCAGCAGCTCTCATACGGGGACTGAAGCTTTCTTT. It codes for CASSSHTGTEAFF.

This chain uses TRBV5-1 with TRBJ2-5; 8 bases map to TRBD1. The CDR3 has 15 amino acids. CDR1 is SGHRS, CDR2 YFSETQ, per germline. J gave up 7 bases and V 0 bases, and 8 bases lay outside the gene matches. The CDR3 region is CASSLVSGTGVTQYF. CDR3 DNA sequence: TGCGCCAGCAGCTTGGTCTCTGGGACAGGCGTGACCCAGTACTTC. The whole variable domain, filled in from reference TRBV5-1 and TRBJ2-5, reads KAGVTQTPRYLIKTRGQQVTLSCSPISGHRSVSWYQQTPGQGLQFLFEYFSETQRNKGNFPGRFSGRQFSNSRSEMNVSTLELGDSALYLCASSLVSGTGVTQYFGPGTRLLVL.

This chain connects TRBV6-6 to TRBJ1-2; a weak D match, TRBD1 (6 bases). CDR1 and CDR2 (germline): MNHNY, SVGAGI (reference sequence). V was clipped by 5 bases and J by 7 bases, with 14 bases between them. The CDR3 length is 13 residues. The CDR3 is CASSTPTRGGYTF. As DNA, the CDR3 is TGTGCCAGCAGTACGCCAACCAGGGGTGGCTACACCTTC.

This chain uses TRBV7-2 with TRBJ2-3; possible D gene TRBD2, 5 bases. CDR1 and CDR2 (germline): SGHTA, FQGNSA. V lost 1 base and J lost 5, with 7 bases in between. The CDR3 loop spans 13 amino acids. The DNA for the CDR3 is TGTGCCAGCAGCTTAGGCGAGGGAGATACGCAGTATTTT. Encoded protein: CASSLGEGDTQYF. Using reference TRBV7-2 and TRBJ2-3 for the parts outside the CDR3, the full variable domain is GAGVSQSPSNKVTEKGKDVELRCDPISGHTALYWYRQSLGQGLEFLIYFQGNSAPDKSGLPSDRFSAERTGGSVSTLTIQRTQQEDSAVYLCASSLGEGDTQYFGPGTRLTVL.

CDR3 bases: TGCGCCAGCAGCCGACTAGCGGGGGGCACAGATACGCAGTATTTT. This gives the protein CASSRLAGGTDTQYF. The V call is TRBV5-1, the J call TRBJ2-3; TRBD2 matches at 12 bases. The CDR3 is 15 amino acids. V dropped 4 bases and J dropped 1; count of bases not matched to a gene: 1. Germline V gene lookup returns CDR1 SGHRS and CDR2 YFSETQ.

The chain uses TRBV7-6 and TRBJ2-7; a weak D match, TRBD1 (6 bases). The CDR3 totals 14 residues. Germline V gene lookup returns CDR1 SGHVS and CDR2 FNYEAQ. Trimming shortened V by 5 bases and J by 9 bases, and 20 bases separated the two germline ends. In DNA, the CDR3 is TGTGCCAGCAGCCCAGGTCAGGGGTTAACAGGGCAGTACTTC. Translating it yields CASSPGQGLTGQYF.

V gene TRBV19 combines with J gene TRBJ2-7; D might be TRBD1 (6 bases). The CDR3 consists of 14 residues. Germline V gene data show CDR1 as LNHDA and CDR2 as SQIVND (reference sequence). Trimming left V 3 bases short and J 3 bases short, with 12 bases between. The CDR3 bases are TGTGCCAGTAGTATTGGACAGCTCCACTACGAGCAGTACTTC. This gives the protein CASSIGQLHYEQYF.

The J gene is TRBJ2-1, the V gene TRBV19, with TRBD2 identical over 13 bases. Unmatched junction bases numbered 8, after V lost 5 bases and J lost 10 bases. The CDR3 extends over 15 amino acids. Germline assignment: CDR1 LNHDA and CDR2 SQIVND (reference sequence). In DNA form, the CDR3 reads TGTGCCAGTAGTTGGGGGACTAGCGGGACCGGGGAGCAGTTCTTC. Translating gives CASSWGTSGTGEQFF.

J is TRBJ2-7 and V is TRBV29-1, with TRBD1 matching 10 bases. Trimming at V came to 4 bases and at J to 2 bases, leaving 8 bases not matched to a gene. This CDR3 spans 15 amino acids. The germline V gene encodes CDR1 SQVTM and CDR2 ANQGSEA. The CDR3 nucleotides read TGCAGCGTTGGGCGGGACAGGGGACCTCCCTACGAGCAGTACTTC. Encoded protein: CSVGRDRGPPYEQYF.

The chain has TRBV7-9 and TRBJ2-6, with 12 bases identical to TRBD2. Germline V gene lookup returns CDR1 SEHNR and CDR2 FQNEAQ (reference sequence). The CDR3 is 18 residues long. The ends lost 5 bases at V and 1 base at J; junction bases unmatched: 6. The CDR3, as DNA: TGTGCCAGCAGCATGAGACTAGCGGGGGTTTCTGGGGCCAACGTCCTGACTTTC. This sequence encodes CASSMRLAGVSGANVLTF.

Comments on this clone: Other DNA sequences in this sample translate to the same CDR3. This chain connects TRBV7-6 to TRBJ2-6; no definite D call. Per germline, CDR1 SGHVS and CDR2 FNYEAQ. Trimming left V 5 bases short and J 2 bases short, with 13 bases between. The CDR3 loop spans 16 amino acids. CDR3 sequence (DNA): TGTGCCAGCAGCATGAAAAGAGGTCCTGGGGCCAACGTCCTGACTTTC. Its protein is CASSMKRGPGANVLTF.

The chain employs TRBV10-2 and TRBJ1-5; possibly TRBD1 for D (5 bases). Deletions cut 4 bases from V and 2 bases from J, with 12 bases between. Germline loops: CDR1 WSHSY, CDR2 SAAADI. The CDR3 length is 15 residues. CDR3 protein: CASSVVGAGNQPQHF. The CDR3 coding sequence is TGCGCCAGCAGTGTAGTAGGGGCGGGCAATCAGCCCCAGCATTTT.

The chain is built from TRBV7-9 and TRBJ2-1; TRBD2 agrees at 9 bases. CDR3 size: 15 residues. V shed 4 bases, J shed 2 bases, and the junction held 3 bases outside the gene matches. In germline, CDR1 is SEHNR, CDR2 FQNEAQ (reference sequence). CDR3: CASSSGLAPYNEQFF. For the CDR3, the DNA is TGTGCCAGCAGCTCTGGACTAGCGCCCTACAATGAGCAGTTCTTC.

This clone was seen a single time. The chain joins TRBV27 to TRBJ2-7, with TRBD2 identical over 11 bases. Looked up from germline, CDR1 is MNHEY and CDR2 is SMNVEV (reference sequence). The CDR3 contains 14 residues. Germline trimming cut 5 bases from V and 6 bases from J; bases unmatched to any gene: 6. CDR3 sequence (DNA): TGTGCCAGCAGTCGTAGCGGGGGGGCTAGCGAGCAGTACTTC. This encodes CASSRSGGASEQYF.

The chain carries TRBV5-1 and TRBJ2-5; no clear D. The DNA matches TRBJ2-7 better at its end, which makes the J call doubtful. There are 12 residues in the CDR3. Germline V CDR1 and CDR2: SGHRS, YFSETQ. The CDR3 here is CASSLSGYEQYF. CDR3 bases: TGCGCCAGCAGCCTTTCGGGTTACGAGCAGTACTTC.

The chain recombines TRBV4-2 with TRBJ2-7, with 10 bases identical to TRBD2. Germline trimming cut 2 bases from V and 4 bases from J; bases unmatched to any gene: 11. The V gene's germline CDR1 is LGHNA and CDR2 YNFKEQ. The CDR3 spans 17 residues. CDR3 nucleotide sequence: TGTGCCAGCAGCCAAAGGACTAGCGGATACCCGAATTACGAGCAGTACTTC. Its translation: CASSQRTSGYPNYEQYF.

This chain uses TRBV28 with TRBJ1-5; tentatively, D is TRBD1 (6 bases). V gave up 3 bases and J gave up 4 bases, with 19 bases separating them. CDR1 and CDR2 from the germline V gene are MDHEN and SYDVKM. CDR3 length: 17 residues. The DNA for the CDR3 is TGTGCCAGCAGTTTCCTATACAGGACAGATCCGAATCAGCCCCAGCATTTT. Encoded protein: CASSFLYRTDPNQPQHF.

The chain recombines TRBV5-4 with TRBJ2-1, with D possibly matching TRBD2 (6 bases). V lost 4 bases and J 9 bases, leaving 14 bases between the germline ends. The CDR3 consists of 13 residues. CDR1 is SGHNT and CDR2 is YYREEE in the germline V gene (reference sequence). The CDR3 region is CASSPGVNGEQFF. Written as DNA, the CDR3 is TGTGCCAGCAGCCCGGGGGTAAACGGTGAGCAGTTCTTC. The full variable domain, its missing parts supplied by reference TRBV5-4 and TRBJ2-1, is ETGVTQSPTHLIKTRGQQVTLRCSSQSGHNTVSWYQQALGQGPQFIFQYYREEENGRGNFPPRFSGLQFPNYSSELNVNALELDDSALYLCASSPGVNGEQFFGPGTRLTVL.

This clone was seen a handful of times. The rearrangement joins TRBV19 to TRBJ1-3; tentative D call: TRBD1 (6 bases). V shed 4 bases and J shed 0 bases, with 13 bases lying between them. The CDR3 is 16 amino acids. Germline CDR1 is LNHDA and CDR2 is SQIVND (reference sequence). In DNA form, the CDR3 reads TGTGCCAGTAGTACCCGGACAGTTTCCTCTGGAAACACCATATATTTT. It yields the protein CASSTRTVSSGNTIYF.

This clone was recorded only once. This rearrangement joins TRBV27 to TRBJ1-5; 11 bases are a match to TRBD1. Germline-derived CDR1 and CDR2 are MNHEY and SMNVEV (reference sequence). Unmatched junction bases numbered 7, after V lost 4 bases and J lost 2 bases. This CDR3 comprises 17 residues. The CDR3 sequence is CASSSHGTGGGNQPQHF. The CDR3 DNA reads TGTGCCAGCAGTTCTCACGGGACAGGGGGTGGCAATCAGCCCCAGCATTTT.

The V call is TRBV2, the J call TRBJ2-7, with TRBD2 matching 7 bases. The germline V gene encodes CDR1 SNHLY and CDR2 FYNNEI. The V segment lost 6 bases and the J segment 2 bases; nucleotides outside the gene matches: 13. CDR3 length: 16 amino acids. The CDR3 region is CASSPERASGAYEQYF. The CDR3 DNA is TGTGCCAGCAGCCCCGAACGGGCTAGCGGAGCCTACGAGCAGTACTTC.

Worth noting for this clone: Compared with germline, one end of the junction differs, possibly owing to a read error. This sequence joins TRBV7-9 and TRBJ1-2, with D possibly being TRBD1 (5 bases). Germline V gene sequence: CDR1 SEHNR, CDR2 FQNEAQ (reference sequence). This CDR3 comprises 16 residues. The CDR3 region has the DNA TGTTCCAGCAGCTCGACCCGCGGCGGACAACACTATGGCTACACCTTC. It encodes CSSSSTRGGQHYGYTF.

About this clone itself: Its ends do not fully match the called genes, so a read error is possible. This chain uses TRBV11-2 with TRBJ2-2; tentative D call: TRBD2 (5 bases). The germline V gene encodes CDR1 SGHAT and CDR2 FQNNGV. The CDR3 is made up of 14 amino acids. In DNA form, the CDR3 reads TGTGCCAGCAGCTTAGGTCTAGCCACCGGGGAGCCGTTTTTT. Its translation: CASSLGLATGEPFF.